This record concerns one T cell receptor (beta chain) sequence. Per the original data handling: The authors estimated nucleated cell counts from reference gene primer amplification. Using immunoSEQ multiplex PCR, the repertoire was profiled, and TCRdb retains in-frame clones only, with some absent. Clone size and V and J calls were adopted from that table, with D and trimming inferred from the DNA. The sample comprises 30,000 to 40,000 clones, about 86% of which are singletons, and 5% to 6.5% rests with the top ten. The CDR3 runs to 12 residues. Trimming removed 5 bases from V and 2 bases from J, with 7 bases in between. Looked up from germline, CDR1 is KGHSH and CDR2 is LQKENI. This entry comes from a study of blood T cell repertoires in COVID-19. Study details: Specimens from acute and convalescent COVID-19 originated in the United States, Italy and Spain. The analysed material was cDNA or gDNA that came from T cells, B-cell-depleted T cells, or PBMCs.

The V call is TRBV18, the J call TRBJ2-7; TRBD1 might be the D (5 bases). The specimen sequenced was peripheral blood. The receptor's source is a woman of 80 years or more with active or convalescent COVID-19. The CDR3 spells CASSMGPYEQYF. CDR3 DNA sequence: TGTGCCAGCTCAATGGGGCCCTACGAGCAGTACTTC.